A selection of T cell receptor beta chains follows, all from one sample in a study of T cell changes during pregnancy in multiple sclerosis. Profiled with immunoSEQ multiplex PCR; TCRdb holds only in-frame clones, not every one. Found here are under 50,000 clones, roughly 90% of them singletons; the top ten hold 0.56%. The sample consisted of CD4+ T cells from peripheral blood mononuclear cells, taken before pregnancy. The receptors were gathered from a female donor with multiple sclerosis, enrolled in a pregnancy study. CDR3s include the opening cysteine and the closing phenylalanine or tryptophan. A D gene is named only where the DNA matches it firmly. Rows give clone size only sometimes, using once, few, many, or a class for an expanded clone.

TRBV5-6,TRBJ2-7,12,-,-,TGTGCCAGCAGTTACAGGGACTACGAGCAGTACTTC,CASSYRDYEQYF
TRBV5-3,TRBJ2-2,16,-,TRBD1,TGTGCCAGAAGCCTCCTGGGACAGGCGAACACCGGGGAGCTGTTTTTT,CARSLLGQANTGELFF
TRBV5-4,TRBJ1-1,14,-,-,TGTGCCAGCAGCTTGGGGGGACACAACACTGAAGCTTTCTTT,CASSLGGHNTEAFF
TRBV28,TRBJ1-6,15,once,-,TGTGCCAGCATGGTGATGCGGATCTATAATTCACCCCTCCACTTT,CASMVMRIYNSPLHF
TRBV6-1,TRBJ2-7,15,-,TRBD2,TGTGCCAGCCCAGGCCCTAGCGGGGGGGCCTACGAGCAGTACTTC,CASPGPSGGAYEQYF
TRBV5-1,TRBJ1-1,15,few,-,TGCGCCAGCAGCTTGGGTAGTCTTTCGAACACTGAAGCTTTCTTT,CASSLGSLSNTEAFF
TRBV2,TRBJ1-1,13,-,-,TGTGCCAGCAGAGGCGGACTAGGAAGGTACACTTTCTTT,CASRGGLGRYTFF
TRBV27,TRBJ2-1,15,-,-,TGTGCCAGCAGTTTTCGAGCCCGTTCCCACAATGAGCAGTTCTTC,CASSFRARSHNEQFF
TRBV27,TRBJ2-1,12,-,-,TGTGCCAGCAGGGGCAACTACAATGAGCAGTTCTTC,CASRGNYNEQFF
TRBV5-4,TRBJ2-3,16,-,TRBD2,TGTGCCAGCAGGCCTAGCGGGGGGGGGCTCACAGATACGCAGTATTTT,CASRPSGGGLTDTQYF
TRBV5-1,TRBJ2-3,17,once,-,TGCGCCAGCAGCTTGAAAGTGGGGGGTCCTAGCACAGATACGCAGTATTTT,CASSLKVGGPSTDTQYF
TRBV2,TRBJ1-1,14,-,-,TGTGCCAGCAGTGAGCAGGGGCGAGTCACTGAAGCTTTCTTT,CASSEQGRVTEAFF
TRBV30,TRBJ1-2,12,-,-,TGTGCCTGGATCAGATCTTCCTATGGCTACACCTTC,CAWIRSSYGYTF
TRBV18,TRBJ2-7,15,-,TRBD1,TGTGCCAGCTCACCAGAGGACAGGGGAGCGTTAGAGCAGTACTTC,CASSPEDRGALEQYF
TRBV9,TRBJ1-1,15,once,-,TGTGCCAGCAGCCTAGATACATCAGGGAACACTGAAGCTTTCTTT,CASSLDTSGNTEAFF
TRBV7-3,TRBJ2-3,15,-,-,TGTGCCAGCAGCTTAAGTCTAGATTTAGCAGATACGCAGTATTTT,CASSLSLDLADTQYF
TRBV10-2,TRBJ2-3,14,-,-,TGCGCCAGCAGTGTGGTTAGCGAACGAGATACGCAGTATTTT,CASSVVSERDTQYF
TRBV21-1,TRBJ1-2,15,-,-,TGTGCCAGCAGCAAAAGGTCAGGGGATACTTATGGCTACACCTTC,CASSKRSGDTYGYTF
TRBV19,TRBJ1-5,14,-,-,TGTGCCAGTAGTCCCCGGACTGTTAATCAGCCCCAGCATTTT,CASSPRTVNQPQHF
TRBV28,TRBJ1-5,16,-,-,TGTGCCAGCAGTTTAAGCCGGGGAAAAAGACTTCAGGCCCAGCATTTT,CASSLSRGKRLQAQHF